This TCR beta chain emerged from a study of blood T cell repertoires in COVID-19. Study-wide background: Sources were T cells, B-cell-depleted T cells, or PBMCs; the material itself was cDNA or gDNA.

In the source study's methods: By means of reference gene primer amplification, nucleated cell counts were estimated. Measured with immunoSEQ multiplex PCR; TCRdb has only the in-frame clones, and not every one. That table furnishes V, J and clone size, whereas the DNA furnished D and trimming. The sample yields about 250,000 clones, 80% to 95% seen once. As concerns this clone: Other DNA sequences within the sample encode an identical CDR3.

J lost 4 bases, V lost 3 bases, and 8 bases had no gene match. CDR3 length equals 15 residues. Germline loops: CDR1 SGHRS, CDR2 YFSETQ. Sequencing used peripheral blood. This receptor was taken from a man aged 30 to 45 with COVID-19, enrolled during active disease. The chain employs TRBV5-1 and TRBJ1-2; 8 positions match TRBD1. Here the CDR3 reads CASSSGQGAGYGYTF. The CDR3 nucleotides are TGCGCCAGCAGCTCAGGACAGGGCGCAGGCTATGGCTACACCTTC.